The clone carrying this TCR beta chain was seen only a few times. This sample is drawn from a study of Ad26.COV2.S vaccination and SARS-CoV-2 variants. Germline CDR1 is SNHLY and CDR2 is FYNNEI. This CDR3 is 15 amino acids long. V lost 6 bases and J 0 bases, leaving 15 bases between the germline ends. The treatment was: over 15 received Ad26.COV2.S at low or high dose, single or two shots; 5 received placebo; per-sample allocation not given. Repertoires come from day 63 after the first vaccine or placebo injection. Clones were read by immunoSEQ multiplex PCR, and TCRdb kept only the in-frame ones, dropping some. The data show some 350,000 clones, 80% to 90% seen once.

J is TRBJ2-7 and V is TRBV2, with D uncertain. This receptor was taken from a person between 18 and 65 years old who received the Ad26.COV2.S COVID-19 vaccine or a placebo. The source was peripheral blood, collected in a trial of Ad26.COV2.S vaccine versus placebo. The CDR3 is CASSHPSTLSYEQYF. Here the CDR3 DNA reads TGTGCCAGCAGCCACCCCTCTACTCTCTCCTACGAGCAGTACTTC.